This TCR beta chain was identified during a study of control samples from healthy donors and cancer patients. The CDR3 is made up of 14 amino acids. The V end was cut by 1 base, the J end by 3 bases, with 12 bases between. CDR1 GTSNPN and CDR2 SVGIG come from the germline V gene (reference sequence). Repertoires were generated with immunoSEQ multiplex PCR, while TCRdb's copy carries only in-frame clones and drops some. Of over 150,000 clones detected, 90% to 95% appear once; the ten largest clones hold roughly 1.5%. This clonotype was obtained from a man aged 30-40 years in good health. The genes are TRBV30 and TRBJ1-1; TRBD1 might be the D (6 bases). The source material was blood. The DNA of the CDR3 is TGTGCCTGGAGTGATTACAGGGATGACACTGAAGCTTTCTTT. Protein: CAWSDYRDDTEAFF.